The clone carrying this T cell receptor (beta chain) has just one count. The source of the sample is a study of T cell responses to AZD1222 COVID-19 vaccine. In germline, CDR1 is GTSNPN, CDR2 SVGIG (reference sequence). This CDR3 region has 13 residues. V lost 2 bases and J 4 bases, leaving 8 bases between the germline ends. Assay used: immunoSEQ multiplex PCR; TCRdb lists only in-frame clones, some missing. The sample yields some 200,000 clones, approximately 94% seen once. The V call is TRBV30, the J call TRBJ2-2, with D hard to call. Source: peripheral blood, taken 28 days after the second dose of the MenACWY control vaccine. The source of this sequence is an adult who received the MenACWY meningococcal vaccine as a control. Here the CDR3 reads CAWSSTSTGELFF. DNA for the CDR3: TGTGCCTGGAGTTCGACCAGCACCGGGGAGCTGTTTTTT.